The present entry profiles one T cell receptor beta chain with its context. This clonotype was counted between two and nine times. This receptor's antigen is unknown. The record has no base qualities; no much larger clone is one base away. Measured from the cysteine to the phenylalanine, the CDR3 is 15 residues long. The kept DNA is CDR3 alone, 45 bases in frame from the first base. V and J are truncated by 3 bases and 2 bases respectively, leaving an intervening sequence of 11 bases. Looking up the germline V gene yields CDR1 LGHNA and CDR2 YNFKEQ. Every donor in the study was a healthy Caucasian. The twin cohort comprised three pairs of female monozygotic twins, all aged about 18 to 30 years. The RNA used for TCR libraries was isolated from peripheral blood mononuclear cells. The data are from a study of identical twins (dated by TCRdb to the mid-2010s). At the level of the whole study: The study deep-sequenced TCR alpha and beta repertoires from monozygotic twins, unrelated adults of various ages and cord blood to test whether fetal clonotypes persist. Replicate twin experiments were performed at different times using different library preparation protocols to rule out contamination.

Beyond this particular receptor, the publication reports: Out-of-frame TCR alpha sharing in monozygotic twins was systematically underestimated by recombination models, whereas sharing between unrelated individuals was in agreement with the recombination models. Fewer insertions were carried by abundant cord blood beta clonotypes; a weaker similar trend was observed in young adult naive repertoires, while no such trend was observed in memory repertoires. Because the same donors could not be followed over many years, the conclusions depended on cross-sectional statistical analysis. In beta out-of-frame sequences, excess twin sharing was weaker, because having fewer shared sequences lowered the signal-to-noise ratio. Compared with coincidental sharing between unrelated individuals, out-of-frame TCR alpha sequences shared between twins had an excess of sequences with low generation probability. Zero-insertion analyses could be partly confounded by invariant T cells such as MAIT and iNKT, though diverse VJ usage argued against such confounding for most clonotypes.

The library relied on 5' RACE. These reads were obtained on an Illumina HiSeq 2000. A universal primer binding site was introduced by template switching, and a unique molecular identifier was present in the final cDNA, enabling accurate counting of TCR cDNA molecules. Specific primers in the conserved constant-segment region were used to synthesize first-strand cDNA for the TCR alpha and beta chains. Each cDNA library was double barcoded, with a SMART-Mk sample barcode plus Illumina barcodes, to control for contamination. TruSeq adapter sequences along with Illumina sample barcodes were introduced in two successive PCR steps. The Illumina HiSeq platform was used with custom primers to sequence TCR alpha and beta cDNA libraries. In the authors' own workflow: Unique molecular identifiers were extracted from raw reads with MiGEC, and CDR3 positions were determined with MiXCR. Recombination models were inferred per individual with the repgenHMM and IGoR tools using an EM algorithm. Shared clonotypes were analyzed with the tcR package in R, and sharing was normalized by the product of cloneset sizes. Out-of-frame nonproductive sequences were analyzed to study raw recombination free of thymic and clonal selection effects. TCRdb cleaned the public reads at Q25 with fastp, built clones with MiXCR and kept in-frame beta chains. For every CDR3 protein sequence, its rows merge into one entry that carries the most common genes and DNA. The V and J calls follow TCRdb's processing rather than the paper's. This sample has 550,000 to 700,000 distinct CDR3 sequences in its table, and 9.6% of those were observed once. Roughly 3.2% of the sample comes from the top ten.

This same sample was also part of a study on yellow fever vaccine responses in identical twins. As the second publication notes: According to the authors, in identical twins the way T cells responded to vaccination appeared partly convergent and partly personalized. The study precisely tracked vaccine-responding T cell clones in identical twins.

Sequencing input: PBMCs. The sequence was collected from a young woman in good health. The rearrangement combines TRBV4-2 with TRBJ2-1, with a tentative D gene TRBD2 over 5 matching bases. The DNA sequence is given as TGTGCCAGCAGCCAGAGGGCGAGTACCTACAATGAGCAGTTCTTC. Translation gives CASSQRASTYNEQFF.